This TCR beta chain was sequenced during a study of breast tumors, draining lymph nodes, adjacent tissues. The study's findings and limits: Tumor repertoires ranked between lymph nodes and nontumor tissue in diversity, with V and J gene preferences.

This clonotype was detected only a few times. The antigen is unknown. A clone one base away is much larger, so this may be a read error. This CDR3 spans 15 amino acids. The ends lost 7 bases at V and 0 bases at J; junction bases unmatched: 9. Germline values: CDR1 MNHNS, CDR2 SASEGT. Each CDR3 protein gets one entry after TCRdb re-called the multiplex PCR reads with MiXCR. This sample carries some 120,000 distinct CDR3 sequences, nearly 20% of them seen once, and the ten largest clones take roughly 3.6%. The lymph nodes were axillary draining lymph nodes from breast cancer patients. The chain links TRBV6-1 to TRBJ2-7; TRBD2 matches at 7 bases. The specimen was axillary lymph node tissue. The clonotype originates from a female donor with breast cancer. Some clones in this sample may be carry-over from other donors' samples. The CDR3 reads CASNRGSLDSYEQYF. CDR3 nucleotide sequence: TGTGCCAGCAATCGCGGGAGCCTGGACTCCTACGAGCAGTACTTC.